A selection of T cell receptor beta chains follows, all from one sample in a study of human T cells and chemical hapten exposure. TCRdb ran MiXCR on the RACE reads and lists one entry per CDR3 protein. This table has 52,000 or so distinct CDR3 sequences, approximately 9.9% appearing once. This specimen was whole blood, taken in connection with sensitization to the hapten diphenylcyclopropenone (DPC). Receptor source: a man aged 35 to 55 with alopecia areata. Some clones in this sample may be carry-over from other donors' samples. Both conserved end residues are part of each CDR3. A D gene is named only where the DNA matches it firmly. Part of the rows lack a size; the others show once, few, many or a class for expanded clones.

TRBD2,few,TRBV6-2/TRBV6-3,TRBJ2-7,TGTGCCAGCAGCCCTTACCGCGGACTAGCGGGAGGGGGAGACGAGCAGTACTTC,CASSPYRGLAGGGDEQYF
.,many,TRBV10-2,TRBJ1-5,TGCGCCAGCAGTGGAATAGGGGGCAATCAGCCCCAGCATTTT,CASSGIGGNQPQHF
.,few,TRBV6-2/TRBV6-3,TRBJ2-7,TGTGCCAGCAGCCCAACTAGCAGCCACGAGCAGTACTTC,CASSPTSSHEQYF
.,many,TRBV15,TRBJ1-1,TGTGCCACCAGCAGAGATTGGGGGCTAGACACTGAAGCTTTCTTT,CATSRDWGLDTEAFF
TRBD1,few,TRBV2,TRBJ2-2,TGTGCCAGCAGTGAACAGACAGGGATCACCGGGGAGCTGTTTTTT,CASSEQTGITGELFF
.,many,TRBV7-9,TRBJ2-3,TGTGCCAGCAGCTTAGACTACGGATCGGGGGACACAGATACGCAGTATTTT,CASSLDYGSGDTDTQYF
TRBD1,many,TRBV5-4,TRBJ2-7,TGTGCCAGCAGCGTGTGGGACAGGGGGCGGGACGAGCAGTACTTC,CASSVWDRGRDEQYF
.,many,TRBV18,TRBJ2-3,TGTGCCAGCTCACCACCGATGCAGGACTCTAGCACAGATACGCAGTATTTT,CASSPPMQDSSTDTQYF
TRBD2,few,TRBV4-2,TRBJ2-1,TGTGCCAGCAGCCAGGAACCGGGACTAGTTACGGAGCAGTTCTTC,CASSQEPGLVTEQFF
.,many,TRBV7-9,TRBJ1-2,TGTGCCAGCAGCTTGGGCGGGGGTGGCTACACCTTC,CASSLGGGGYTF
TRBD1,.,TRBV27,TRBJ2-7,TGTGCCAGCAGTTTAGCGGCAGGGGGCCTCTACGAGCAGTACTTC,CASSLAAGGLYEQYF
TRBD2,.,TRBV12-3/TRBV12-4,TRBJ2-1,TGTGCCAGCAGAGTCCTAGCGGGAGGCTCCTCCGAGCAGTTCTTC,CASRVLAGGSSEQFF
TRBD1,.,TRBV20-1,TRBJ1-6,TGCAGTGCTAGCCTCCCCAGGGACAGGGCTGGGTCAACCCTCCACTTT,CSASLPRDRAGSTLHF
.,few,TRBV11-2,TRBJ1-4,TGTGCCCCCATCCCCGGGTTGACTAATGAAAAACTGTTTTTT,CAPIPGLTNEKLFF
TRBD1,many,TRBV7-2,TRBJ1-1,TGTGCCAGCAGCTTGGTTGGACAGGGCACTGAAGCTTTCTTT,CASSLVGQGTEAFF
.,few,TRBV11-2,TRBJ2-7,TGTGCCAGCAGCTACGACAGTCAACTGACCTACGAGCAGTACTTC,CASSYDSQLTYEQYF
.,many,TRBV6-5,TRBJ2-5,TGTGCCAGCAGTGGAACTAGTCGGCGAGAGACCCAGTACTTC,CASSGTSRRETQYF
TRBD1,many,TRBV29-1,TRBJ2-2,TGCAGCGTTGCAGGGGGAACCGGGGAGCTGTTTTTT,CSVAGGTGELFF
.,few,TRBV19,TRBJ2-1,TGTGCCAGTAGTATTCTCAGCTCCTACAATGAGCAGTTCTTC,CASSILSSYNEQFF
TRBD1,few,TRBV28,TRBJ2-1,TGTGCCAGCAGGGCCGGGACAGCTTACAATGAGCAGTTCTTC,CASRAGTAYNEQFF
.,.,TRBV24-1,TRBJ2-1,TGTGCCACCAGTGATTTGGGTGAGCAGTTCTTC,CATSDLGEQFF
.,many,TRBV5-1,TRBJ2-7,TGCGCCAGCAGCTTGGCGGCAGGCGCGGGCTACGAGCAGTACTTC,CASSLAAGAGYEQYF
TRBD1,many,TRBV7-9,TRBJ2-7,TGTGCCAGCAGCAGACAGGGACCGGGGGAGCAGTACTTC,CASSRQGPGEQYF
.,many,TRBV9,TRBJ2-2,TGTGCCAGCACAAAGTCGCAGGGAAACACCGGGGAGCTGTTTTTT,CASTKSQGNTGELFF
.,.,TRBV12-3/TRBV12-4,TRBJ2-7,TGTGCCAGCAGCCTTGCCGGGACCCGCTCCCACGAGCAGTACTTC,CASSLAGTRSHEQYF
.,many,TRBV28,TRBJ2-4,TGTGCCAGCAGTACCCCCGGGGTAGCCAAAAACATTCAGTACTTC,CASSTPGVAKNIQYF
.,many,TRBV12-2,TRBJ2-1,TGTGCAAGTCGCTTTGAGTCTCTAAACGACAATGAGCAGTTCTTC,CASRFESLNDNEQFF
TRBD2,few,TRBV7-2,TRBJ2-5,TGTGCCAGCAGCTTTGGCGGGAGGGTAGAGACCCAGTACTTC,CASSFGGRVETQYF
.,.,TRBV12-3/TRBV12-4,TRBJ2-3,TGTGCCAGCAGTCTTACCCCCTGGGGAGCGGAGGGGGAGGATACGCAGTATTTT,CASSLTPWGAEGEDTQYF
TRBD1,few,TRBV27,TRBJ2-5,TGTGCCAGCAGACCCTCCGGGACAGGGCTTCAAGAGACCCAGTACTTC,CASRPSGTGLQETQYF
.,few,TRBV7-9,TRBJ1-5,TGTGCCAGCAGCTTTCCGAATCAGCCCCAGCATTTT,CASSFPNQPQHF
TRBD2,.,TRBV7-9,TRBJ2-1,TGTGCCAGCAGCTTCTCTACTAGCGTCTACAATGAGCAGTTCTTC,CASSFSTSVYNEQFF
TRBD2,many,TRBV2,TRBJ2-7,TGTGCCAGCAGTGAGACTAGCGGCGCCTACGAGCAGTACTTC,CASSETSGAYEQYF
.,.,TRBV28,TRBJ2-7,TGTGCCAGCAGTTTATGGGGGGGCACCTACGAGCAGTACTTC,CASSLWGGTYEQYF
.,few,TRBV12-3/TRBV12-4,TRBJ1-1,TGTGCCAGCACCCTAAGGGGTGAAGCTTTCTTT,CASTLRGEAFF
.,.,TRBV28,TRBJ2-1,TGTGCCAGCAGACTACTGGGGGCTTCGAATGAGCAGTTCTTC,CASRLLGASNEQFF
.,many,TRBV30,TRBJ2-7,TGTGCCTGGAGTGTACACATTTCCTACGAGCAGTACTTC,CAWSVHISYEQYF
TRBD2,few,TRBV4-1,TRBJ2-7,TGCGCCAGCAGCCAAGATCTTGGACTAGGATTCGCCGAGCAGTACTTC,CASSQDLGLGFAEQYF
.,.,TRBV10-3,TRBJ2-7,TGTGCCATCAGTGAGTCTGGCCTCTACGAGCAGTACTTC,CAISESGLYEQYF
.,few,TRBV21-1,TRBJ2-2,TGTGCCAGCAGCAAAGCCGGGGGCAGAATGAGAATCGCGAACACCGGGGAGCTGTTTTTT,CASSKAGGRMRIANTGELFF
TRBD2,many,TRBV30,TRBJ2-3,TGTGCCTGCGGACTAGCGGCGCGCCCTAGCACAGATACGCAGTATTTT,CACGLAARPSTDTQYF
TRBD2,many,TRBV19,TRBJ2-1,TGTGCCAGTAGTTCCCTAAGCGGGAGATACAATGAGCAGTTCTTC,CASSSLSGRYNEQFF